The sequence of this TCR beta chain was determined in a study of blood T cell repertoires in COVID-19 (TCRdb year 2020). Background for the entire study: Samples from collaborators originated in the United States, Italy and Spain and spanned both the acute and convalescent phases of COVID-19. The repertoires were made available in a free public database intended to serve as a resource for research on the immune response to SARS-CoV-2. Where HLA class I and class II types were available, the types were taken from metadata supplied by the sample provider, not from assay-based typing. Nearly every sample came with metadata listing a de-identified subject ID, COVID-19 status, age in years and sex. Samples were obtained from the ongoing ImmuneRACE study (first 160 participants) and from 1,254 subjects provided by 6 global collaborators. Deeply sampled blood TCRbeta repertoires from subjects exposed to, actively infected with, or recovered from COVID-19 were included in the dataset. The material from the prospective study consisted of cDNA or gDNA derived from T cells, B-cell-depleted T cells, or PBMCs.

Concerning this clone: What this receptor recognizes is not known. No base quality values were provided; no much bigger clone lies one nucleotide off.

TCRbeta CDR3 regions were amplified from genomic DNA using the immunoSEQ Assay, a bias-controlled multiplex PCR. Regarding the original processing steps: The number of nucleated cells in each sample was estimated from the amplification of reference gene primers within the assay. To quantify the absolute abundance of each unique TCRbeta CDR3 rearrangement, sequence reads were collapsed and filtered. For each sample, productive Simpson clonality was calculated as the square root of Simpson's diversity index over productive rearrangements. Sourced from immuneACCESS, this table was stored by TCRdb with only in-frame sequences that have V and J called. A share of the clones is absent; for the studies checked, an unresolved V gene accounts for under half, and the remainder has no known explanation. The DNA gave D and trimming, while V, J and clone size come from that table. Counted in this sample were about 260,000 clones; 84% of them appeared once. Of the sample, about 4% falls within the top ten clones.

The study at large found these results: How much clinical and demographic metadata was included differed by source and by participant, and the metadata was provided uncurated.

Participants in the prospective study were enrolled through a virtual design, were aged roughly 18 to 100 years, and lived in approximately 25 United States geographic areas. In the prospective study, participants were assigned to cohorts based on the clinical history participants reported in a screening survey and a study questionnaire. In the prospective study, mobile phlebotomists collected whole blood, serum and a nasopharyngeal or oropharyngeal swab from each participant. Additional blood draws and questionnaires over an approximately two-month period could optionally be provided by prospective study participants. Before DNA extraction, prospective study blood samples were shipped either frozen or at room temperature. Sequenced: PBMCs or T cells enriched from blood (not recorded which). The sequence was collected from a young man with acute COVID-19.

The DNA is TGTGCCAGTAGTACGACAGCTTCTGGAAACACCATATATTTT. This is translated as CASSTTASGNTIYF. In this chain, TRBV19 is recombined with TRBJ1-3, and the D gene may be TRBD1, 5 bases matching. A distance of 8 bases separates the germline ends of V and J, which lose 4 bases and 1 base respectively. The CDR3 spans 14 residues, from the cysteine through the phenylalanine. The entry retains the CDR3 DNA only, 42 bases that are in frame from base 1. Looking up the germline V gene (reference sequence) yields CDR1 LNHDA and CDR2 SQIVND.